Given below is one T cell receptor (beta chain) in context. What it binds is not known. This record comes from a study of PD-1 blockade in classical Hodgkin lymphoma. Assay used: immunoSEQ multiplex PCR; TCRdb lists only in-frame clones, some missing. This sample has about 40,000 clones; around 87% occur once, and the top ten carry approximately 8.7%. CDR1 and CDR2 from the germline V gene are GTSNPN and SVGIG (reference sequence). Trimming at V came to 3 bases and at J to 6 bases, leaving 13 bases not matched to a gene. CDR3 length equals 16 residues. Points from the study as a whole: Newly diagnosed patients reportedly trailed healthy donors in baseline TCR diversity. CD4+ TCR diversity rose significantly by C4D1, and CD8+ TCR diversity did not.

Every one of the patients relapsed after autologous stem cell transplantation (brentuximab vedotin exposure was variable). The sequenced sample was peripheral blood mononuclear cells (PBMCs), obtained at baseline. The chain couples TRBV30 to TRBJ2-3, with TRBD1 matching over 9 bases. The clonotype originates from a human donor with classical Hodgkin lymphoma. This CDR3 reads CAWRARDREAGDTQYF. As DNA, the CDR3 is TGTGCCTGGAGAGCCCGGGACAGGGAAGCAGGGGATACGCAGTATTTT. Filled out from reference TRBV30 and TRBJ2-3, the complete variable domain reads SQTIHQWPATLVQPVGSPLSLECTVEGTSNPNLYWYRQAAGRGLQLLFYSVGIGQISSEVPQNLSASRPQDRQFILSSKKLLLSDSGFYLCAWRARDREAGDTQYFGPGTRLTVL.